One T cell receptor beta chain is described in this entry. The sample comes from a study of blood T cell repertoires in COVID-19. About the study: Samples taken during acute and convalescent COVID-19 were collected in the United States, Italy and Spain.

Data came from immunoSEQ multiplex PCR; TCRdb stores just in-frame clones and leaves some out. The sample holds about 210,000 clones, roughly 82% seen once. Per germline, CDR1 GTSNPN and CDR2 SVGIG (reference sequence). The CDR3 extends over 14 amino acids. The V gene end was trimmed by 0 bases and the J gene end by 7 bases; junction bases not matched to a gene: 7. Sequencing was done on a sample of peripheral blood. The rearrangement links TRBV30 to TRBJ2-7; 9 bases are shared with TRBD2. The receptor was isolated from a man aged 35-49 years who had recovered from COVID-19. DNA of the CDR3: TGTGCCTGGAGTGTAGCGGGAGGCTTTTTTGAGCAGTACTTC. Translated, it gives CAWSVAGGFFEQYF.